This TCR beta chain stems from a study of control samples from healthy donors and cancer patients. V trimming: 5 bases; J trimming: 4 bases; junction bases outside the gene matches: 10. The CDR3 contains 17 residues. Germline V CDR1 and CDR2: MNHEY, SVGEGT. Data came from immunoSEQ multiplex PCR; TCRdb stores just in-frame clones and leaves some out. The table has 190,000 or so clones, 85% to 95% seen once; the top ten hold more than 1.2%. This sequence was found in a man between 18 and 29 years old in good health. The chain joins TRBV6-2 or TRBV6-3 to TRBJ2-5; 13 positions agree with TRBD2. Sequences were obtained from blood. The CDR3 region is CASSPRTSGGRRETQYF. In nucleotides, the CDR3 is TGTGCCAGCAGTCCGCGGACTAGCGGGGGACGTCGAGAGACCCAGTACTTC.